These 5 T cell receptor beta chains came from one sample sequenced in a study of T cell changes during pregnancy in multiple sclerosis (dated by TCRdb to between 2018 and 2021). The protocol used for the library was the immunoSEQ multiplex PCR assay. This is the immuneACCESS table as TCRdb keeps it, with only in-frame sequences that have V and J called. A part of the clones is gone; compared with another copy, unresolved V genes explain less than half, and the rest is unexplained. The sample contains around 70,000 clones, roughly 94% of them found a single time. The ten top clones hold less than 0.65% of the sample. The starting material was peripheral blood, obtained in the third trimester of pregnancy. The receptor set was obtained from a female donor with multiple sclerosis, enrolled in a pregnancy study.

The rearrangement links TRBV4-2 to TRBJ1-4, with TRBD1 identical over 7 bases. From germline, CDR1 is LGHNA and CDR2 YNFKEQ. V gave up 0 bases and J gave up 2 bases; unmatched junction bases: 3. This CDR3 comprises 16 residues. Here the CDR3 DNA reads TGTGCCAGCAGCCAAGAAGGGGGCTCGACTAATGAAAAACTGTTTTTT. This encodes CASSQEGGSTNEKLFF.

The V call is TRBV2, the J call TRBJ2-7; 8 bases agree with TRBD1. V was clipped by 4 bases and J by 7 bases; unmatched bases: 9. The CDR3 extends over 14 amino acids. Germline lookup yields CDR1 SNHLY and CDR2 FYNNEI. This CDR3 is CASSVGQGAREQYF. CDR3 in DNA: TGTGCCAGCAGTGTTGGGCAGGGGGCTCGAGAGCAGTACTTC. Filled out from reference TRBV2 and TRBJ2-7, the complete variable domain reads EPEVTQTPSHQVTQMGQEVILRCVPISNHLYFYWYRQILGQKVEFLVSFYNNEISEKSEIFDDQFSVERPDGSNFTLKIRSTKLEDSAMYFCASSVGQGAREQYFGPGTRLTVT.

This clone has only one observation. V and J are TRBV19 and TRBJ1-4, with D unclear. The CDR3 spans 15 residues. Germline CDR1 is LNHDA and CDR2 is SQIVND (reference sequence). V was trimmed by 4 bases and J by 5 bases, leaving 14 bases between them. The CDR3 is CASSTSGIGNEKLFF. The CDR3 DNA follows: TGTGCCAGTAGTACGTCCGGGATTGGGAATGAAAAACTGTTTTTT.

Written as DNA, the CDR3 is TGTGCCAGCAGCTCTTCAGGGAGGACTGAAGCTTTCTTT. It yields the protein CASSSSGRTEAFF. This sequence joins TRBV7-2 and TRBJ1-1; D may be TRBD1 (5 bases). In germline, CDR1 is SGHTA, CDR2 FQGNSA. Deletions cut 4 bases from V and 5 bases from J, with 11 bases between. This CDR3 is 13 amino acids long.

V is TRBV6-4 and J is TRBJ2-3; 8 nucleotides line up with TRBD1. V lost 0 bases, J lost 3 bases, and 5 bases stayed unmatched. CDR1 is MRHNA and CDR2 is SNTAGT in the germline V gene. This CDR3 has 16 residues. The CDR3 DNA reads TGTGCCAGCAGTGACTCGGGTACAGGGGGAACAGATACGCAGTATTTT. Translation gives CASSDSGTGGTDTQYF.